A single sample gave rise to the 10 T cell receptor beta chains below, sequenced in a study of cytotoxic CD8 clonotypes in ibrutinib-treated CLL. Produced via immunoSEQ multiplex PCR; TCRdb's table is partial and in-frame only. The sample lists 150,000 or so clones, approximately 85% occurring once. The specimen was PBMCs, collected after 24 months of ibrutinib treatment. Receptors were obtained from a human donor with chronic lymphocytic leukemia.

This chain connects TRBV29-1 to TRBJ2-7; a possible D gene is TRBD1 (6 bases). The CDR3 length is 14 residues. Trimming shortened V by 1 base and J by 1 base, and 11 bases separated the two germline ends. Germline loops: CDR1 SQVTM, CDR2 ANQGSEA. The CDR3 DNA reads TGCAGCGTTGAAGCACAGGGTGAATCCTACGAGCAGTACTTC. The encoded protein is CSVEAQGESYEQYF.

The sample holds one count of this clone. The chain links TRBV7-2 to TRBJ2-1; TRBD2 agrees at 9 bases. Germline loops: CDR1 SGHTA, CDR2 FQGNSA. The CDR3 has 17 amino acids. V was pared by 1 base and J by 2 bases, with 6 bases of the junction left unmatched. CDR3 region: CASSLVGTSPTYNEQFF. DNA of the CDR3: TGTGCCAGCAGCTTAGTAGGGACTAGCCCCACCTACAATGAGCAGTTCTTC.

CDR3 DNA sequence: TGTGCCAGCAGTGAAGGCGGGGGGGTAAAGGATACGCAGTATTTT. Protein: CASSEGGGVKDTQYF. The genes are TRBV2 and TRBJ2-3, with 9 bases matching TRBD2. J was trimmed by 6 bases and V by 1 base; bases with no gene match: 5. There are 15 residues in the CDR3. Germline loops: CDR1 SNHLY, CDR2 FYNNEI.

This chain connects TRBV11-2 to TRBJ2-7; 15 nucleotides align to TRBD2. This CDR3 region has 18 residues. Germline V lookup: CDR1 SGHAT, CDR2 FQNNGV. Germline trimming cut 5 bases from V and 3 bases from J; bases unmatched to any gene: 11. The CDR3 DNA follows: TGTGCCAGCAGCCCCATCGCGGGGACTAGCGGGAGGCTCTACGAGCAGTACTTC. Its protein product is CASSPIAGTSGRLYEQYF. The entire variable domain, with the rest obtained from reference TRBV11-2 and TRBJ2-7, is as follows: EAGVAQSPRYKIIEKRQSVAFWCNPISGHATLYWYQQILGQGPKLLIQFQNNGVVDDSQLPKDRFSAERLKGVDSTLKIQPAKLEDSAVYLCASSPIAGTSGRLYEQYFGPGTRLTVT.

This chain uses TRBV4-2 with TRBJ2-7, with D possibly being TRBD1 or TRBD2 (5 bases each). Germline V gene lookup returns CDR1 LGHNA and CDR2 YNFKEQ. Trimming took off 3 bases at V and 5 bases at J, with 14 bases between the two ends. The CDR3 sequence is 14 residues long. The CDR3 reads CASSQGTGAHEQYF. CDR3 coding DNA: TGTGCCAGCAGCCAGGGAACCGGGGCCCACGAGCAGTACTTC.

This chain joins TRBV5-1 and TRBJ1-1; D gene ambiguous. V lost 0 bases and J lost 6, with 15 bases in between. In germline, CDR1 is SGHRS, CDR2 YFSETQ. This CDR3 region has 15 residues. The CDR3 bases are TGCGCCAGCAGCTTGGAGGGAAAAACCTGGGCTGAAGCTTTCTTT. This gives the protein CASSLEGKTWAEAFF.

The chain has TRBV10-3 and TRBJ1-1; D gene unclear. With 3 bases removed from V and 7 bases from J, the gap between germline ends came to 9 bases. The germline V gene encodes CDR1 ENHRY and CDR2 SYGVKD. The CDR3 contains 12 residues. CDR3 bases: TGTGCCATCAGTGAAATTAGGAGTGAAGCTTTCTTT. Its translation is CAISEIRSEAFF.

The genes are TRBV10-3 and TRBJ2-3; D perhaps matches TRBD2 (6 bases). Per the germline V gene, CDR1 is ENHRY and CDR2 is SYGVKD. Between the trimmed V and J ends, which lost 5 bases and 1 base, there was a span of 13 bases. The CDR3 has 15 amino acids. The CDR3 DNA reads as TGTGCCATCAGTCAGTTAGCGGAACGCACAGATACGCAGTATTTT. Its protein product is CAISQLAERTDTQYF.

Here the CDR3 DNA reads TGCGCCAGCAGCCAAGATGTTTCCACAGATACGCAGTATTTT. Protein: CASSQDVSTDTQYF. The V gene is TRBV4-3, the J gene TRBJ2-3, with D unresolved. The CDR3 loop spans 14 amino acids. The ends were cut back, 0 bases at V and 2 bases at J, with 6 bases in the middle. CDR1 is LGHNA, CDR2 YSLEER, per germline.

This chain uses TRBV10-2 with TRBJ2-7; 8 nucleotides agree with TRBD1. CDR1 and CDR2 from the germline V gene are WSHSY and SAAADI. CDR3 length: 13 amino acids. Trimming at V came to 6 bases and at J to 4 bases, leaving 5 bases not matched to a gene. The CDR3 sequence is CASRDRVAYEQYF. DNA of the CDR3: TGCGCCAGCAGGGACAGGGTAGCGTACGAGCAGTACTTC.